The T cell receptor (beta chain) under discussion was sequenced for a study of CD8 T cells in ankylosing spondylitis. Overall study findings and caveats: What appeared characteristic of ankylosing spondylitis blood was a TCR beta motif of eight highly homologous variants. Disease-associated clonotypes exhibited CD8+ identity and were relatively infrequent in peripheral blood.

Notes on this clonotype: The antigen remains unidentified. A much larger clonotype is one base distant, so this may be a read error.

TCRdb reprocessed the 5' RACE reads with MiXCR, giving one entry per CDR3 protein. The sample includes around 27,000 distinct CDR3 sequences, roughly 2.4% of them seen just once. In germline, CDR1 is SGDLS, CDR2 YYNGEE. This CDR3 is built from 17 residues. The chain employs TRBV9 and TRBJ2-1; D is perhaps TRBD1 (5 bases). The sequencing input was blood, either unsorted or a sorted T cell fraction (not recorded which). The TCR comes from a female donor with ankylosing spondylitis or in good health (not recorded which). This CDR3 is CTSSPSGILVAYNEQFF. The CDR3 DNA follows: TGTACCAGCAGCCCTTCAGGGATCCTCGTAGCCTACAATGAGCAGTTCTTC.